A single sample gave rise to the 12 T cell receptor beta chains below, sequenced in a study of blood T cell repertoires in COVID-19. Profiled with immunoSEQ multiplex PCR; TCRdb holds only in-frame clones, not every one. This sample has about 190,000 clones, with around 90% found just once. The sample comprised peripheral blood. Every receptor here comes from a man aged 35-49 years with acute or convalescent COVID-19.

This clone was observed a single time. V is TRBV10-2 and J is TRBJ1-1; the D gene is possibly TRBD1 (5 bases). Trimming pared 5 bases from V and 0 bases from J, leaving 10 bases between. The V gene's germline CDR1 is WSHSY and CDR2 SAAADI. This CDR3 has 14 residues. The CDR3 nucleotides are TGCGCCAGCAGTAAGGACATTATGAACACTGAAGCTTTCTTT. Residues: CASSKDIMNTEAFF.

The chain employs TRBV28 and TRBJ1-6, with 8 bases that match TRBD1. The ends lost 4 bases at V and 9 bases at J; junction bases unmatched: 20. The CDR3 is 19 amino acids. Germline V gives CDR1 MDHEN, CDR2 SYDVKM. CDR3 loop: CASSSGTGVEGQVGSPLHF. The CDR3 bases are TGTGCCAGCAGTTCAGGCACGGGAGTCGAGGGACAGGTTGGTTCACCCCTCCACTTT.

The chain couples TRBV28 to TRBJ1-5; tentatively, D is TRBD1 (6 bases). V lost 6 bases and J 1 base, leaving 10 bases between the germline ends. Per the germline V gene, CDR1 is MDHEN and CDR2 is SYDVKM. This CDR3 has 14 residues. DNA for the CDR3: TGTGCCAGCAGCTACAGGGCCAGCAATCAGCCCCAGCATTTT. Amino acid sequence: CASSYRASNQPQHF.

The chain uses TRBV14 and TRBJ1-1; 8 bases are shared with TRBD1. V gave up 4 bases and J gave up 4 bases; unmatched junction bases: 5. The CDR3 sequence is 14 residues long. Per germline, CDR1 SGHDN and CDR2 FVKESK. In nucleotides, the CDR3 is TGTGCCAGCAGCCTACCTGACAGGGGCACTGAAGCTTTCTTT. It codes for CASSLPDRGTEAFF.

The chain recombines TRBV27 with TRBJ2-7; TRBD1 matches at 8 bases. The CDR3 has 15 amino acids. The ends lost 1 base at V and 1 base at J; junction bases unmatched: 3. Germline V lookup: CDR1 MNHEY, CDR2 SMNVEV (reference sequence). DNA of the CDR3: TGTGCCAGCAGTTTATTTCGGGACAGGTCCTACGAGCAGTACTTC. This codes for CASSLFRDRSYEQYF.

The chain carries TRBV4-1 and TRBJ1-5, with no clear D. Trimming pared 0 bases from V and 3 bases from J, leaving 12 bases between. CDR3 length equals 16 residues. Germline assignment: CDR1 MGHRA and CDR2 YSYEKL. The CDR3 DNA reads as TGCGCCAGCAGCCAAGATCTCAACAAGAACAATCAGCCCCAGCATTTT. It codes for CASSQDLNKNNQPQHF.

The count of this clone is one. This chain uses TRBV5-1 with TRBJ2-7, with TRBD2 matching over 9 bases. CDR3 size: 15 residues. With V trimmed by 0 bases and J by 3 bases, 4 bases remained unmatched. CDR1 is SGHRS, CDR2 YFSETQ, per germline. The CDR3 protein is CASSLGASGIYEQYF. The CDR3 DNA reads as TGCGCCAGCAGCTTGGGAGCTAGCGGGATCTACGAGCAGTACTTC.

The chain carries TRBV7-9 and TRBJ2-7; no firm D call. Germline loops: CDR1 SEHNR, CDR2 FQNEAQ (reference sequence). This CDR3 has 12 amino acids. Between the trimmed V and J ends, which lost 2 bases and 3 bases, there was a span of 5 bases. The DNA for the CDR3 is TGTGCCAGCAGCTTAAATATCTACGAGCAGTACTTC. This translates into CASSLNIYEQYF.

The rearrangement joins TRBV29-1 to TRBJ2-1; 9 bases match TRBD2. Germline assignment: CDR1 SQVTM and CDR2 ANQGSEA. Trimming removed 6 bases from V and 9 bases from J; junction bases left unmatched: 9. This CDR3 is 13 amino acids long. The CDR3 DNA is TGCAGCGTCTCTAGCGGGGTCGGCGGTGAGCAGTTCTTC. It translates to CSVSSGVGGEQFF.

This chain uses TRBV7-9 with TRBJ1-4; possibly TRBD1 for D (6 bases). The V gene lost 1 base and the J gene lost 8 bases, with 14 bases spanning the gap. This CDR3 contains 15 residues. Germline V gives CDR1 SEHNR, CDR2 FQNEAQ (reference sequence). Here the CDR3 reads CASSLEAGVGEKLFF. CDR3 sequence (DNA): TGTGCCAGCAGCTTAGAAGCAGGGGTTGGAGAAAAACTGTTTTTT.

V usage is TRBV27 and J usage is TRBJ1-5; D is undetermined. V lost 3 bases and J lost 6, with 12 bases in between. This CDR3 contains 14 residues. CDR1 and CDR2 (germline): MNHEY, SMNVEV (reference sequence). The CDR3 reads CASSFSDRGQPQHF. In DNA form, the CDR3 reads TGTGCCAGCAGTTTTTCAGATCGGGGTCAGCCCCAGCATTTT.

CDR3 bases: TGTGCCAGCGGGGGCCTTTCGGTGCAGTACTTC. It is translated as CASGGLSVQYF. The chain carries TRBV12-3 or TRBV12-4 and TRBJ2-7, with D possibly TRBD1 on 6 matching bases. Trimming removed 8 bases at V and 9 bases at J, with 14 bases between. The CDR3 covers 11 residues.